This T cell receptor (beta chain) originates from a study of T-cell memory formation after mild COVID-19 (dated by TCRdb to the early 2020s). For the wider study: Most TCR sequence clusters were specific to one of the two donors. The cohort was made up of two young adult volunteers, one female and one male, who were previously healthy. In a couple of donors, T-cell clones that expanded and contracted after mild COVID-19 were followed by sequencing TCRalpha and TCRbeta repertoires longitudinally. Summary of the overall study and its limitations: Balanced CD4/CD8 phenotypes were observed for clones contracting from day 15 to 85, whereas a bias towards CD4+ was observed for a second wave of clones expanding from day 15 to 37. Contracting CD4+ clones turned up mainly in the CM and EM memory subsets, whereas EMRA was where CD8+ clones were enriched. Only a couple of mild cases were covered by the study, and larger cohorts that include severe cases with pre-infection samples were considered necessary. SARS-CoV-2 specificity of the second-wave clones peaking on day 37 was not confirmed. Some responding clones were detected in pre-infection memory, suggesting pre-existing cross-reactive memory T cells joined the SARS-CoV-2 response.

Including cysteine and phenylalanine, the CDR3 has 15 amino acids. Just the 45-base CDR3 DNA is kept, in frame starting at base 1. Germline trimming amounts to 2 bases on V and 6 bases on J, with 4 as the count of junction bases outside the gene matches. This sample was sequenced with an Illumina NovaSeq 6000. Using 5'RACE with constant-segment primers, TCRalpha and TCRbeta cDNA libraries were constructed, with sample barcodes and unique molecular identifiers added in the process. RNA was extracted from every sample with Trizol reagent. Amplification of the libraries took two PCR steps, and the second step added a second sample barcode plus Illumina TruSeq adapters. Sequencing of the libraries was done on an Illumina NovaSeq, producing 2 x 150 bp paired-end reads. Turning to the authors' computational methods: With migec v1.2.7, reads were demultiplexed and then collapsed into UMI-guided consensus sequences. With mixcr v2.1.11, UMI consensuses were aligned to TRA and TRB V and J templates and assembled into clonotypes. Clonotypes were classified as expanded or contracted when called significant by both edgeR and NoisET, with noise models trained on biological replicates. For edgeR calls, the cutoffs were a false discovery rate-adjusted p below 0.01 and a log2 fold-change threshold of 1. As an exploratory analysis of dynamics, max-normalized trajectories of the 1000 most abundant clonotypes were examined with PCA combined with hierarchical clustering. The CD4 or CD8 phenotype of responding clones was assigned using the separately sequenced CD4+ and CD8+ repertoires. TCRdb redid the processing of the public reads, applying fastp at Q25 and MiXCR, and retained in-frame beta chains. CDR3 protein duplicates are merged, each entry listing the most common genes and DNA. These V and J calls are TCRdb output, not the study's own analysis. This sample has some 250,000 distinct CDR3 sequences in its table, and more than 8% of those were observed once. The biggest ten clones account for more than 20% of the sample.

On this clonotype: Its antigen specificity is not known. No base quality values were provided; no much bigger clone lies one nucleotide off.

Ficoll-Paque density gradient centrifugation was the method used to isolate PBMCs. Rearrangement joined TRBV12-3 or TRBV12-4 to TRBJ1-6; 7 central bases correspond to TRBD1. What was sequenced was PBMCs or a T cell subset sorted from them (not recorded which). The sequence came from a man younger than 35 who had mild COVID-19 (a few samples of this study predate the infection). The sample titles of this study are shuffled in the database, so cell type and time point are left out; the donor was told from shared clones. The nucleotide sequence reads as follows: TGTGCCAGCAGTTTAAGGACAGGCTTTAATTCACCCCTCCACTTT. Its translation is CASSLRTGFNSPLHF.